This is a list of T cell receptor beta chains from one sample in a study of blood T cell repertoires in COVID-19. Sequencing was performed with immunoSEQ multiplex PCR; in TCRdb, only in-frame clones are kept and a portion is missing. The sample shows approximately 320,000 clones, 87% of them seen only once. Material for sequencing was PBMCs or T cells enriched from blood (not recorded which). These receptors came from a woman between 18 and 30 years old who had recovered from COVID-19. Both conserved end residues are part of each CDR3. The order of the fields is D gene, V gene, J gene, clone size, CDR3 DNA, CDR3 protein. A D gene is named only where the DNA matches it firmly. A row's size may be missing; if present it is once, few, many or a size class.

TRBD1	TRBV28	TRBJ1-4	.	TGTGCCAGCAGTCCAACCGGGACAGGGCATGAAAAACTGTTTTTT	CASSPTGTGHEKLFF
TRBD1	TRBV28	TRBJ1-2	.	TGTGCCAGCACAAGGGACAGTAACTATGGCTACACCTTC	CASTRDSNYGYTF
.	TRBV5-1	TRBJ1-3	.	TGCGCCAGCAGCCTAGGGGCTCCAGGAAACACCATATATTTT	CASSLGAPGNTIYF
TRBD1	TRBV7-3	TRBJ2-7	.	TGTGCCAGCAGCCCTACGGGCAACAGGGGGAGCTCCTACGAGCAGTACTTC	CASSPTGNRGSSYEQYF
.	TRBV7-9	TRBJ1-1	.	TGTGCCAGCAGCTTAGCCCTCACTGAAGCTTTCTTT	CASSLALTEAFF
.	TRBV7-8	TRBJ1-5	.	TGTGCCAGCAGCTATAATAGCAATCAGCCCCAGCATTTT	CASSYNSNQPQHF
TRBD1	TRBV3-1/TRBV3-2	TRBJ1-2	.	TGTGCCAGCAGCCAACCCAGGGACAGACGTTACACCTTC	CASSQPRDRRYTF
TRBD1	TRBV7-9	TRBJ1-2	.	TGTGCCAGCAGCTTTCCCAGGGGGCCTTATGGCTACACCTTC	CASSFPRGPYGYTF
.	TRBV28	TRBJ1-3	.	TGTGCCAGCAGTTATAATAAGATGACGGGAGGAAACACCATATATTTT	CASSYNKMTGGNTIYF
TRBD1	TRBV19	TRBJ1-1	.	TGTGCCAGTAGTATTTTCCAGGGGGAGGCTTTCTTT	CASSIFQGEAFF
.	TRBV19	TRBJ2-3	once	TGTGCCAGTAGCTCAGCAGATACGCAGTATTTT	CASSSADTQYF
.	TRBV28	TRBJ2-7	.	TGTGCCAGCAGTTTTCGCGAGCAGTACTTC	CASSFREQYF
TRBD2	TRBV6-6	TRBJ2-5	.	TGTGCCAGCAGTCCAAAGGCCCGTACGGGGGGGCGGATAGAGACCCAGTACTTC	CASSPKARTGGRIETQYF
TRBD1	TRBV14	TRBJ1-5	.	TGTGCCAGCAGCCAAGATCGGACAGGGGTTTTGTGCGGCAATCAGCCCCAGCATTTT	CASSQDRTGVLCGNQPQHF
.	TRBV4-3	TRBJ2-7	.	TGCGCCAGCAGCCAAGGGACAGCCTTCTACGAGCAGTACTTC	CASSQGTAFYEQYF
.	TRBV18	TRBJ2-5	.	TGTGCCAGCTCACCACCGAGGGGGAGAGAAGAAGAGACCCAGTACTTC	CASSPPRGREEETQYF
.	TRBV24-1	TRBJ1-2	.	TGTGCCACCTCGGACAGCCGACTCCCCAACTATGGCTACACCTTC	CATSDSRLPNYGYTF
.	TRBV18	TRBJ1-1	.	TGTGCCAGCTCACCACCGGAGCTGTCCGGAACTTTCTTT	CASSPPELSGTFF
TRBD2	TRBV28	TRBJ2-2	once	TGTGCCAGCAGCCCACCCTCTTGGACTAGCGGGGGAAGTGGGACCGGGGAGCTGTTTTTT	CASSPPSWTSGGSGTGELFF
TRBD1	TRBV6-5	TRBJ1-6	.	TGTGCCAGCAGTTCCGACAGGGGGAGTAATTCACCCCTCCACTTT	CASSSDRGSNSPLHF
TRBD1	TRBV18	TRBJ2-1	.	TGTGCCAGCTCCCCACAGGGGGCGGCCTACAATGAGCAGTTCTTC	CASSPQGAAYNEQFF
.	TRBV30	TRBJ1-4	.	TGTGCCTGGAGTGTAAAGGGCAGGGTCGATGAAAAACTGTTTTTT	CAWSVKGRVDEKLFF
TRBD1	TRBV4-3	TRBJ2-1	.	TGCGCCAGCAGCCCCTTGGGACAGGGTAAGAACAATGAGCAGTTCTTC	CASSPLGQGKNNEQFF
TRBD2	TRBV4-2	TRBJ2-1	.	TGTGCCAGCAGCCAAGCCCGGACTAGCGGGTACAATGAGCAGTTCTTC	CASSQARTSGYNEQFF
.	TRBV7-8	TRBJ2-2	few	TGTGCCAGCAGGGTAAGCGGCGGGAACACCGGGGAGCTGTTTTTT	CASRVSGGNTGELFF
TRBD1	TRBV9	TRBJ2-7	.	TGTGCCAGCAGCGTAGGCAGGACAGGGGCCTACGAGCAGTACTTC	CASSVGRTGAYEQYF